These 21 T cell receptor beta chains originate from one sample sequenced in a study of T cell responses to AZD1222 COVID-19 vaccine (dated by TCRdb to 2020 to 2023). The protocol used for the library was the immunoSEQ multiplex PCR assay. TCRdb holds this immuneACCESS table with in-frame rearrangements only. Some clones are missing; in checked studies, unresolved V genes explain under half, and the rest has no known cause. Across this sample there are 150,000 to 200,000 clones, with just over 90% seen only once. The top ten hold approximately 1.7% of the sample. Reading the label with the study, this specimen's time point is: about 28 days (+/-7) after the second vaccine dose. Source: peripheral blood, taken 28 days after the second AZD1222 dose. These receptors were collected from an adult who received the AZD1222 COVID-19 vaccine.

V is TRBV4-3 and J is TRBJ2-7, with D hard to call. The germline gives CDR1 LGHNA, CDR2 YSLEER. CDR3 length: 16 amino acids. With 1 base removed from V and 2 bases from J, the gap between germline ends came to 15 bases. As DNA, the CDR3 is TGCGCCAGCAGCCAAGGTTGGGTAACAGTGACCTACGAGCAGTACTTC. It specifies CASSQGWVTVTYEQYF.

This chain uses TRBV27 with TRBJ1-5, with 8 positions matching TRBD1. Germline V gene data show CDR1 as MNHEY and CDR2 as SMNVEV (reference sequence). V lost 4 bases and J lost 5; bases outside the gene matches: 7. The CDR3 contains 15 residues. The CDR3 protein is CASSSRTGRDQPQHF. CDR3 in DNA: TGTGCCAGCAGTTCGCGGACAGGGCGGGATCAGCCCCAGCATTTT.

As concerns this clone: This sample also contains other DNA sequences that code for the same CDR3. DNA for the CDR3: TGTGCCAGCAGTTACTCGAGACAGGGAGGAAACACCATATATTTT. Its translation: CASSYSRQGGNTIYF. This chain links TRBV6-5 with TRBJ1-3; 7 nucleotides line up with TRBD1. The J segment lost 4 bases and the V segment lost 0 bases, leaving 3 bases of the junction unmatched. Germline CDR1 reads MNHEY; CDR2 reads SVGAGI. There are 15 residues in the CDR3.

The CDR3 DNA is TGTGCCAGCAGAAGGGACAGAAGCTCTGGAAACACCATATATTTT. As protein: CASRRDRSSGNTIYF. The chain links TRBV2 to TRBJ1-3, with 7 bases identical to TRBD1. This CDR3 spans 15 amino acids. In germline, CDR1 is SNHLY, CDR2 FYNNEI. J gave up 0 bases and V 6 bases, and 5 bases lay outside the gene matches.

The chain has TRBV30 and TRBJ1-1; D is unresolved. This CDR3 contains 13 residues. CDR1 and CDR2 from the germline V gene are GTSNPN and SVGIG (reference sequence). V was trimmed by 3 bases and J by 4 bases, leaving 12 bases between them. The CDR3 loop is CAWSLTEGTEAFF. CDR3 coding DNA: TGTGCCTGGAGCTTAACAGAGGGCACTGAAGCTTTCTTT.

The gene calls are TRBV4-1 and TRBJ2-3; 10 nucleotides match TRBD1. The germline V gene encodes CDR1 MGHRA and CDR2 YSYEKL. The ends lost 4 bases at V and 4 bases at J; junction bases unmatched: 11. The CDR3 is 17 residues long. The DNA of the CDR3 is TGCGCCAGCAGCCCAAACCTTGACAGGGGGCCTGCAGATACGCAGTATTTT. The encoded protein is CASSPNLDRGPADTQYF.

The chain joins TRBV3-1 (or the pseudogene TRBV3-2) to TRBJ1-1; no clear D gene. The CDR3 spans 12 residues. V lost 1 base and J lost 7, with 7 bases in between. Germline-derived CDR1 and CDR2 are LGHDT and YNNKEL (reference sequence). The CDR3 sequence is CASSQVGREAFF. The CDR3 nucleotides read TGTGCCAGCAGCCAAGTTGGGCGTGAAGCTTTCTTT.

The chain employs TRBV9 and TRBJ1-6; TRBD1 is a possible D gene (6 bases). The CDR3 loop spans 17 amino acids. Germline loops: CDR1 SGDLS, CDR2 YYNGEE. V was cut by 3 bases and J by 0 bases, with 13 bases left in between. The CDR3 region has the DNA TGTGCCAGCAGCGGCTACAGGGAGAGCTCCTATAATTCACCCCTCCACTTT. It translates to CASSGYRESSYNSPLHF. The whole variable domain, remainder taken from reference TRBV9 and TRBJ1-6, is DSGVTQTPKHLITATGQRVTLRCSPRSGDLSVYWYQQSLDQGLQFLIQYYNGEERAKGNILERFSAQQFPDLHSELNLSSLELGDSALYFCASSGYRESSYNSPLHFGNGTRLTVT.

V is TRBV12-3 or TRBV12-4 and J is TRBJ2-3, with D perhaps matching TRBD2 (5 bases). Trimming shortened V by 5 bases and J by 5 bases, and 11 bases separated the two germline ends. This CDR3 is built from 13 residues. The DNA for the CDR3 is TGTGCCAGCAGTCGATTTCGGGAAGATACGCAGTATTTT. It specifies CASSRFREDTQYF.

The chain joins TRBV9 to TRBJ2-1; D is uncertain. CDR1 and CDR2 from the germline V gene are SGDLS and YYNGEE. There are 13 residues in the CDR3. V lost 0 bases to trimming and J lost 7 bases, with 8 bases between them. The CDR3 nucleotides are TGTGCCAGCAGCGTAGATGCAGCAAATGAGCAGTTCTTC. Protein product: CASSVDAANEQFF.

CDR3 in amino acids: CASSDGGTGGYEQYF. DNA for the CDR3: TGTGCCAGCAGTGATGGCGGGACAGGGGGCTACGAGCAGTACTTC. The chain combines TRBV6-1 with TRBJ2-7; 11 nucleotides align to TRBD1. This CDR3 contains 15 residues. V shed 3 bases, J shed 3 bases, and the junction held 4 bases outside the gene matches. CDR1 and CDR2 (germline): MNHNS, SASEGT.

The J gene is TRBJ1-1, the V gene TRBV11-2; D is uncertain. The CDR3 runs to 13 residues. Germline V CDR1 and CDR2: SGHAT, FQNNGV. V was cut by 4 bases and J by 5 bases, with 11 bases left in between. CDR3 protein: CASSWSWETEAFF. In nucleotides, the CDR3 is TGTGCCAGCAGCTGGAGCTGGGAAACTGAAGCTTTCTTT.

V is TRBV11-2 and J is TRBJ1-2, with D possibly matching TRBD1 (5 bases). Trimming removed 3 bases from V and 4 bases from J, with 12 bases in between. This CDR3 comprises 14 residues. Germline-derived CDR1 and CDR2 are SGHAT and FQNNGV. This CDR3 is CASSFRRGTYGYTF. In nucleotides, the CDR3 is TGTGCCAGCAGCTTTAGGCGAGGGACCTATGGCTACACCTTC.

This clone was detected only a few times. The V gene is TRBV6-5, the J gene TRBJ1-1; 7 positions agree with TRBD1. This CDR3 is built from 15 residues. Germline CDR1 MNHEY, CDR2 SVGAGI. V trimming: 11 bases; J trimming: 0 bases; junction bases outside the gene matches: 12. The CDR3 coding sequence is TGTGCCGGAAGGGGGCAATTCGGGATGAACACTGAAGCTTTCTTT. Its translation: CAGRGQFGMNTEAFF.

The chain is built from TRBV27 and TRBJ2-2; 12 bases align to TRBD2. With 3 bases clipped from V and 5 bases from J, the junction kept 4 bases outside the gene matches. This CDR3 contains 16 residues. From germline, CDR1 is MNHEY and CDR2 SMNVEV (reference sequence). Here the CDR3 reads CASSFLLAGGTGELFF. Here the CDR3 DNA reads TGTGCCAGCAGTTTTCTGCTAGCGGGAGGGACCGGGGAGCTGTTTTTT.

The chain recombines TRBV4-1 with TRBJ2-1, with 10 bases aligning to TRBD1. Germline lookup yields CDR1 MGHRA and CDR2 YSYEKL. The V gene end was trimmed by 4 bases and the J gene end by 8 bases; junction bases not matched to a gene: 8. This CDR3 region has 15 residues. CDR3 protein: CASSRDRGRAYEQFF. Written as DNA, the CDR3 is TGCGCCAGCAGCCGAGACAGGGGGCGAGCCTATGAGCAGTTCTTC.

This clone is a singleton in its sample. The chain is built from TRBV15 and TRBJ1-1; D remains unclear. There are 16 residues in the CDR3. Germline lookup yields CDR1 LNHNV and CDR2 YYDKDF (reference sequence). Trimming shortened V by 4 bases and J by 1 base, and 16 bases separated the two germline ends. The CDR3 DNA reads TGTGCCACCAGCACCGCCATTGGGTACAGGAACACTGAAGCTTTCTTT. It codes for CATSTAIGYRNTEAFF.

The chain has TRBV19 and TRBJ2-2, with TRBD2 matching 16 bases. CDR3 length equals 19 residues. Trimming cost V 5 bases and J 3 bases; bases outside gene matches: 9. The germline gives CDR1 LNHDA, CDR2 SQIVND (reference sequence). The CDR3 DNA reads TGTGCCAGTAGTGCTACGCGGGGACTAGCGGGGGGGTACACCGGGGAGCTGTTTTTT. It translates to CASSATRGLAGGYTGELFF.

The chain recombines TRBV6-5 with TRBJ1-3, with D unresolved. Germline V gene lookup returns CDR1 MNHEY and CDR2 SVGAGI. This CDR3 has 16 amino acids. The V gene lost 0 bases and the J gene lost 2 bases, with 11 bases spanning the gap. The CDR3: CASSYSSVITGNTIYF. The DNA of the CDR3 is TGTGCCAGCAGTTACTCGTCGGTGATTACTGGAAACACCATATATTTT.

The J gene is TRBJ1-6, the V gene TRBV7-2; no definite D call. In germline, CDR1 is SGHTA, CDR2 FQGNSA. CDR3 length: 17 residues. V lost 5 bases, J lost 8 bases, and 22 bases lay in between. The CDR3 loop reads CASSAVDLEVWDSPLHF. CDR3 bases: TGTGCCAGCAGCGCCGTCGATCTCGAAGTTTGGGATTCACCCCTCCACTTT.

J is TRBJ1-3 and V is TRBV11-2; the D gene is possibly TRBD1 (5 bases). This CDR3 spans 17 amino acids. V dropped 3 bases and J dropped 0 bases, with 15 bases sitting between them. The germline gives CDR1 SGHAT, CDR2 FQNNGV. This CDR3 reads CASSFTDSSSSGNTIYF. The CDR3 coding sequence is TGTGCCAGCAGCTTCACCGACAGCTCAAGCTCTGGAAACACCATATATTTT.